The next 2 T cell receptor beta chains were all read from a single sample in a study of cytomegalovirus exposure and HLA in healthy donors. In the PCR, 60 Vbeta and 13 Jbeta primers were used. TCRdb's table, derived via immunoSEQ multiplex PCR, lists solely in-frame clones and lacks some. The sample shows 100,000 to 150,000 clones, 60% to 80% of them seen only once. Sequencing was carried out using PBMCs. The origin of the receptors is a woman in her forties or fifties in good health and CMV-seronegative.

The CDR3 reads CATLDSSSYEQYF. Here the CDR3 DNA reads TGTGCCACCCTAGACTCGAGCTCCTACGAGCAGTACTTC. The rearrangement joins TRBV28 to TRBJ2-5; D not certain. The end of the DNA aligns better with TRBJ2-7, so the J call may be wrong. The CDR3 runs 13 residues. The germline V gene has CDR1 MDHEN and CDR2 SYDVKM.

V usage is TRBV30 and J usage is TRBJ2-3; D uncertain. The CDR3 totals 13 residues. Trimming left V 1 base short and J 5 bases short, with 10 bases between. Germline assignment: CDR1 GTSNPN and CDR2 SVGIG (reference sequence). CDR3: CAWSALTIDTQYF. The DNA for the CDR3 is TGTGCCTGGAGTGCTCTAACTATAGATACGCAGTATTTT.